These 4 T cell receptor beta chains came from one sample sequenced in a study of cytomegalovirus exposure and HLA in healthy donors (dated by TCRdb to 2017 to 2019). Library construction relied on the immunoSEQ multiplex PCR assay. Not all clones reach the TCRdb copy of this immuneACCESS table, which keeps in-frame sequences only. Checked studies attribute under half of the gap to unresolved V genes and leave the rest unexplained. Here the sample has 330,000 or so clones; about nine tenths occur a single time. About 0.8% of the sample comes from the top ten. Sequencing input: PBMCs. The source of these receptors is a woman under 30 in good health and CMV-seronegative.

V is TRBV6-1 and J is TRBJ1-1, with 7 bases lining up with TRBD1. Trimming cost V 4 bases and J 3 bases; bases outside gene matches: 8. This CDR3 has 15 amino acids. Germline values: CDR1 MNHNS, CDR2 SASEGT. CDR3 sequence: CASSAFGRGDTEAFF. The CDR3, as DNA: TGTGCCAGCAGTGCATTCGGCAGGGGGGACACTGAAGCTTTCTTT.

The chain has TRBV9 and TRBJ2-7, with 11 nucleotides matching TRBD2. V shed 3 bases, J shed 4 bases, and the junction held 9 bases outside the gene matches. The CDR3 is 16 residues long. CDR1 and CDR2 from the germline V gene are SGDLS and YYNGEE. This CDR3 is CASSAGTSGNPYEQYF. DNA for the CDR3: TGTGCCAGCAGCGCCGGGACTAGCGGAAATCCTTACGAGCAGTACTTC.

The chain couples TRBV29-1 to TRBJ2-1; D possibly corresponds to TRBD2 (6 bases). Germline CDR1 reads SQVTM; CDR2 reads ANQGSEA. The CDR3 length is 12 residues. V was pared by 0 bases and J by 10 bases, with 10 bases between. The CDR3 sequence: CSVEEGGDEQFF. CDR3 in DNA: TGCAGCGTTGAAGAGGGGGGAGACGAGCAGTTCTTC.

The chain employs TRBV9 and TRBJ2-2; the match to TRBD2 covers 8 bases. CDR1 is SGDLS, CDR2 YYNGEE, per germline. The CDR3 sequence is 15 residues long. Germline trimming cut 0 bases from V and 7 bases from J; bases unmatched to any gene: 5. The DNA of the CDR3 is TGTGCCAGCAGCGTAGCCAGCGGGAGAATCGGGGAGCTGTTTTTT. As protein: CASSVASGRIGELFF.